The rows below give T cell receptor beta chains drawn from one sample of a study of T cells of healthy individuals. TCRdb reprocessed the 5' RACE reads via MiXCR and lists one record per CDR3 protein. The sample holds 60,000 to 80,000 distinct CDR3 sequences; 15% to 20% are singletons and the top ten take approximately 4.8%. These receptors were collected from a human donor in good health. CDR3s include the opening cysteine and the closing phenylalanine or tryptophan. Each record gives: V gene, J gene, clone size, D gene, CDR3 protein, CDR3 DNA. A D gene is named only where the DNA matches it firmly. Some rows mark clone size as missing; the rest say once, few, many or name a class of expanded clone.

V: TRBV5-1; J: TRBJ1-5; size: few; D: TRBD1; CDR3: CASSPGGDSNQPQHF; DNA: TGCGCCAGCAGTCCAGGGGGCGATAGCAATCAGCCCCAGCATTTT
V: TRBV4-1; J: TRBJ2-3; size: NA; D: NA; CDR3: CASSQEISGTDTQYF; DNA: TGCGCCAGCAGCCAAGAGATTAGCGGCACAGATACGCAGTATTTT
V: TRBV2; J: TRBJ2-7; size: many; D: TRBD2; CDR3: CASNPAGDYEQYF; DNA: TGTGCCAGCAATCCGGCGGGGGACTACGAGCAGTACTTC
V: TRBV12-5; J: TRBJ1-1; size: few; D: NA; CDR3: CASGRGGNTEAFF; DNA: TGTGCTAGTGGGCGGGGGGGGAACACTGAAGCTTTCTTT
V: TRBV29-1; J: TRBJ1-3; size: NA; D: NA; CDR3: CSTRSSGNTIYF; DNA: TGCAGCACCAGAAGCTCTGGAAACACCATATATTTT
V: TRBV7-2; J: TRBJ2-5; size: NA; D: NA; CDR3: CASSLGVIQETQYF; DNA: TGTGCCAGCAGCTTAGGGGTGATTCAAGAGACCCAGTACTTC
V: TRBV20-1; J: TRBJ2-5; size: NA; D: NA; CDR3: CSADPIHGGETQYF; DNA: TGCAGTGCAGACCCCATCCACGGAGGGGAGACCCAGTACTTC
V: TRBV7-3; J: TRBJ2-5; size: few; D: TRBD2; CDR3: CASSSTSGSLETQYF; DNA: TGTGCCAGCAGCTCGACTAGCGGGAGTTTGGAGACCCAGTACTTC
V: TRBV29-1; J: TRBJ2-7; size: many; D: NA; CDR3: CSVEGTFGSEQYF; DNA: TGCAGCGTTGAGGGGACCTTTGGATCCGAGCAGTACTTC
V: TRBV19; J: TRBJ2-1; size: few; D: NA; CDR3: CASSSGTKWDEQFF; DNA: TGTGCCAGTAGTTCAGGTACAAAATGGGATGAGCAGTTCTTC
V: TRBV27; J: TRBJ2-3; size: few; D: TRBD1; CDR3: CASSLRTGGSHKDRTQYF; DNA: TGTGCCAGCAGTTTGAGGACAGGGGGATCGCACAAAGACCGTACGCAGTATTTT
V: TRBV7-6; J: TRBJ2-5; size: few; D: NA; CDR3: CASRSRAGQETQYF; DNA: TGTGCCAGCAGGTCCAGGGCGGGACAAGAGACCCAGTACTTC
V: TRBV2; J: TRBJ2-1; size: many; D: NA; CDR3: CASRGTSSYNEQFF; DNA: TGTGCCAGCAGGGGGACCAGCTCCTACAATGAGCAGTTCTTC
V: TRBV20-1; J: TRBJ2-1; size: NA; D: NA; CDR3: CSAHGDNEQFF; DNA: TGCAGTGCCCACGGGGACAATGAGCAGTTCTTC
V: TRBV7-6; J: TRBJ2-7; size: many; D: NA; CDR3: CASSLAGGHEQYF; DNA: TGTGCCAGCAGCTTAGCAGGGGGGCACGAGCAGTACTTC
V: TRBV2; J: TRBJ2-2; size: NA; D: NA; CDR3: CASSGQAPLNTGELFF; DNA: TGTGCCAGCAGTGGACAGGCCCCTCTGAACACCGGGGAGCTGTTTTTT
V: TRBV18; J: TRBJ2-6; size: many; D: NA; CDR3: CASSPPGSSGANVLTF; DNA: TGTGCCAGCTCACCACCGGGCAGCTCTGGGGCCAACGTCCTGACTTTC
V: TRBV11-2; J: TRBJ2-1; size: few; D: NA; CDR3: CASSSARVDNEQFF; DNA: TGTGCCAGCAGCTCCGCTCGGGTAGACAATGAGCAGTTCTTC
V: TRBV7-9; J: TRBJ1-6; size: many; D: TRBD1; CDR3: CASSLGQGESYNSPLHF; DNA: TGTGCCAGCAGCTTAGGACAGGGGGAATCCTATAATTCACCCCTCCACTTT
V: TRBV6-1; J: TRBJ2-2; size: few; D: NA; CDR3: CASSEARRNTGELFF; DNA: TGTGCCAGCAGTGAAGCGCGGAGGAACACCGGGGAGCTGTTTTTT
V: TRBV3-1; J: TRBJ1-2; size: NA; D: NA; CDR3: CASSWTTGGNYGYTF; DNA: TGTGCCAGCAGCTGGACGACAGGAGGGAACTATGGCTACACCTTC
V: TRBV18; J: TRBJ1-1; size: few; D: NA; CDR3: CASSPELQAEAFF; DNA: TGTGCCAGCTCACCAGAACTACAGGCTGAAGCTTTCTTT
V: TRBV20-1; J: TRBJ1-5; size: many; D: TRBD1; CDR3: CSALTGQGGNQPQHF; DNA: TGCAGTGCTTTGACGGGACAGGGCGGAAATCAGCCCCAGCATTTT
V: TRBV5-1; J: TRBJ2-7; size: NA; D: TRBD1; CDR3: CASRTGQGAGEQYF; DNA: TGCGCCAGCCGGACGGGACAGGGGGCGGGGGAGCAGTACTTC
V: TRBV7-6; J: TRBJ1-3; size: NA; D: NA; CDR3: CASSRRGGISGNTIYF; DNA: TGTGCCAGCAGTCGCCGGGGGGGGATCTCTGGAAACACCATATATTTT
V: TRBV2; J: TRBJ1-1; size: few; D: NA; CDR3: CASSATDNTEAFF; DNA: TGTGCCAGCAGTGCGACAGATAACACTGAAGCTTTCTTT
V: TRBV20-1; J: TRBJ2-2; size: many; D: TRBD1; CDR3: CSARDPDRGSGELFF; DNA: TGCAGTGCTAGAGATCCGGACAGGGGATCCGGGGAGCTGTTTTTT
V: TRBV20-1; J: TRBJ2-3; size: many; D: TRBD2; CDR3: CSASGTSGLGTDTQYF; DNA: TGCAGTGCCAGTGGAACCTCGGGACTAGGTACAGATACGCAGTATTTT
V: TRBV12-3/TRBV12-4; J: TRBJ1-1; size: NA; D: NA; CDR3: CASSYTFTEAFF; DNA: TGTGCCAGCAGTTATACATTCACTGAAGCTTTCTTT
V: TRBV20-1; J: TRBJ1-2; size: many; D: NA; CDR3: CSALSQNPYGYTF; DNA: TGCAGTGCCTTGTCGCAAAACCCGTATGGCTACACCTTC
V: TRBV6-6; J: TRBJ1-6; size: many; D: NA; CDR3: CASSPQGYNSPLHF; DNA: TGTGCCAGCAGCCCCCAGGGGTATAATTCACCCCTCCACTTT
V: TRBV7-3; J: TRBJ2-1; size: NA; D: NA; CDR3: CASSSGHGSEQFF; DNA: TGTGCCAGCAGCTCCGGGCACGGGAGTGAGCAGTTCTTC
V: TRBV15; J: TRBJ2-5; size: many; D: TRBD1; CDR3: CATSLDRGTQYF; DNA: TGTGCCACCAGCCTGGACAGGGGGACCCAGTACTTC
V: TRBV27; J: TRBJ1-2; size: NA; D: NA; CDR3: CASSWAGAAYGYTF; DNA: TGTGCCAGCAGTTGGGCAGGGGCGGCCTATGGCTACACCTTC
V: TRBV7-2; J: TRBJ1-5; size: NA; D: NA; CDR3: CVSSLVRQPQHF; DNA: TGTGTCAGCAGCTTAGTTAGGCAGCCCCAGCATTTT
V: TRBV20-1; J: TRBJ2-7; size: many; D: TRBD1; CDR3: CSARDNGQGAYEQYF; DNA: TGCAGTGCTAGAGATAACGGGCAGGGGGCCTACGAGCAGTACTTC
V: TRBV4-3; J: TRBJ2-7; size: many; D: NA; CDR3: CASSQEFGGPLYEQYF; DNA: TGCGCCAGCAGCCAAGAGTTCGGGGGACCGTTATACGAGCAGTACTTC
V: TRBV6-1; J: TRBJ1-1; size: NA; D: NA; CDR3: CASCPGTMGNTEAFF; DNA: TGTGCCAGCTGCCCCGGTACGATGGGGAACACTGAAGCTTTCTTT
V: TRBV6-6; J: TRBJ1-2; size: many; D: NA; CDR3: CASSYSIPPVGAYGYTF; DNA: TGTGCCAGCAGTTACTCGATTCCTCCCGTGGGGGCCTATGGCTACACCTTC